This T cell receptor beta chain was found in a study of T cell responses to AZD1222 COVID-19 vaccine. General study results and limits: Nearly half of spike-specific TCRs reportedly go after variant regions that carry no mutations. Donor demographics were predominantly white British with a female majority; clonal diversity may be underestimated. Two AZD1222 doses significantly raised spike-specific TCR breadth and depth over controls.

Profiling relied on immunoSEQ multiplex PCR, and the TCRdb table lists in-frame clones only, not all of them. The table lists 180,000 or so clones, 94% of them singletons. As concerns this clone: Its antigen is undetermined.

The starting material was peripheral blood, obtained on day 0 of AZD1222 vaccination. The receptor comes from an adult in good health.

DNA of the CDR3: TGTGCCAGCAGCTTCCAGCAGGGAAGATGGTCACCCCTCCACTTT. This gives the protein CASSFQQGRWSPLHF. The V gene is TRBV11-1, the J gene TRBJ1-6; a possible D gene is TRBD1 (5 bases). In germline, CDR1 is SGHAT, CDR2 FQDESV (reference sequence). The CDR3 extends over 15 amino acids. The V and J ends lost 3 bases and 10 bases respectively, with 16 bases between them.